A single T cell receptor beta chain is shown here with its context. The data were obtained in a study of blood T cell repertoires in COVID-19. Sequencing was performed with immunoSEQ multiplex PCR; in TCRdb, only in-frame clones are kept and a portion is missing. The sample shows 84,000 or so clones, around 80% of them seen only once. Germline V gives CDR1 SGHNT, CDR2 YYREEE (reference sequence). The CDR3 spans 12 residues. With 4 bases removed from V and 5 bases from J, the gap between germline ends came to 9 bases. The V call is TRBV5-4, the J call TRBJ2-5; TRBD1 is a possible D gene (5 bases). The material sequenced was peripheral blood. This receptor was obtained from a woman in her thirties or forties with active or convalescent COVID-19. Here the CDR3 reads CASSPGLETQYF. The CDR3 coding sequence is TGTGCCAGCAGCCCAGGGTTGGAGACCCAGTACTTC.